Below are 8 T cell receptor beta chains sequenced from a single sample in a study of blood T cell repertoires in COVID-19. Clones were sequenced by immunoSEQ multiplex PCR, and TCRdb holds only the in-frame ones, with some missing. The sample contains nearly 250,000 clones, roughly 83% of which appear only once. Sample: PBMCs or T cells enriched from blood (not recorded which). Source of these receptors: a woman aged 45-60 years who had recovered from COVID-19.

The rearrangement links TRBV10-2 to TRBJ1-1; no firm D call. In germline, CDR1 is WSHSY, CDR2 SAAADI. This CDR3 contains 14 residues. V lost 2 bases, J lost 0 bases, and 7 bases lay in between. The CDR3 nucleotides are TGCGCCAGCAGTGAGAGTCACATGAACACTGAAGCTTTCTTT. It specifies CASSESHMNTEAFF.

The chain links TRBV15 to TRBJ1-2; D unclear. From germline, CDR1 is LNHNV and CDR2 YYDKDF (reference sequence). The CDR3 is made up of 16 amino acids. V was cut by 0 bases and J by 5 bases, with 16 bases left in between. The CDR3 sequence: CATSRDRVNSPYGYTF. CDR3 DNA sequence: TGTGCCACCAGCAGAGATCGCGTAAATTCTCCTTATGGCTACACCTTC.

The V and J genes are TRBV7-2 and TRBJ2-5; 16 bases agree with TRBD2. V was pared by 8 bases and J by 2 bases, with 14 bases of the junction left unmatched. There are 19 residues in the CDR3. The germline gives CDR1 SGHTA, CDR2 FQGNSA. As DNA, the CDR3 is TGTGCCAGCGGCGTCCCCGGGACTAGCGGGAGGGCCCCACAAGAGACCCAGTACTTC. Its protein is CASGVPGTSGRAPQETQYF. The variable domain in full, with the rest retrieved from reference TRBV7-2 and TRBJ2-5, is GAGVSQSPSNKVTEKGKDVELRCDPISGHTALYWYRQSLGQGLEFLIYFQGNSAPDKSGLPSDRFSAERTGGSVSTLTIQRTQQEDSAVYLCASGVPGTSGRAPQETQYFGPGTRLLVL.

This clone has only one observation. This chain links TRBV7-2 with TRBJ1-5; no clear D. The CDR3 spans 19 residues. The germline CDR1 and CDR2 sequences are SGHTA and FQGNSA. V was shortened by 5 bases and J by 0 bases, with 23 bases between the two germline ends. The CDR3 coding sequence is TGTGCCAGCAGCCCCCGACCCGGAGTGTTCGGGAGTAGCAATCAGCCCCAGCATTTT. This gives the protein CASSPRPGVFGSSNQPQHF.

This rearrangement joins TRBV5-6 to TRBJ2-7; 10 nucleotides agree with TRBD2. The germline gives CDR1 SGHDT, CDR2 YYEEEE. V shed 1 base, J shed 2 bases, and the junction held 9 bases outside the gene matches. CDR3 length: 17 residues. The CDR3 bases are TGTGCCAGCAGCTTGCTACAAATAGCGGGAGGAGCCTACGAGCAGTACTTC. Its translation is CASSLLQIAGGAYEQYF.

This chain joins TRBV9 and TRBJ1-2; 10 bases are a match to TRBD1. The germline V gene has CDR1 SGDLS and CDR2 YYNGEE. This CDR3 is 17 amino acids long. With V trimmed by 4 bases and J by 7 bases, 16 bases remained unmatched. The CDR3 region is CASSRRDRGLLDSGYTF. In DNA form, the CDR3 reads TGTGCCAGCAGCCGACGGGACAGGGGCCTGCTGGACTCTGGCTACACCTTC.

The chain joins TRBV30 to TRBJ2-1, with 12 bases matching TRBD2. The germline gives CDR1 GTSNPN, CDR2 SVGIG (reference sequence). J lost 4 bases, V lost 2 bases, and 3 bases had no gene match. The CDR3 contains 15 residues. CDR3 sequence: CAWSRTSGAYNEQFF. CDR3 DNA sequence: TGTGCCTGGAGTAGGACTAGCGGGGCTTACAATGAGCAGTTCTTC.

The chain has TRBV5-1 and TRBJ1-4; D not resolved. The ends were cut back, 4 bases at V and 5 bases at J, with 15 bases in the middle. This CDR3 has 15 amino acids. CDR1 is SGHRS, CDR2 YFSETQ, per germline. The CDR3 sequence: CASSAAEGGNEKLFF. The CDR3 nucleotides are TGCGCCAGCAGCGCGGCTGAAGGAGGGAATGAAAAACTGTTTTTT.